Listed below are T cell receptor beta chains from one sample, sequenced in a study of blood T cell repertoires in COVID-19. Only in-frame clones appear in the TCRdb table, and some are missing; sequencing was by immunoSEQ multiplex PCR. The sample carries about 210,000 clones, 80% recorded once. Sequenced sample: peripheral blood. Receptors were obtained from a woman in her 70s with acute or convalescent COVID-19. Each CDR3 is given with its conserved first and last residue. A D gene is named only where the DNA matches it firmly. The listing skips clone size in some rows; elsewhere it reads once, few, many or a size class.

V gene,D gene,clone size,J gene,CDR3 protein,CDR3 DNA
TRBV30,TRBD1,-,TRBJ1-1,CAWRLLAGGTEAFF,TGTGCCTGGAGGCTCCTCGCAGGGGGCACTGAAGCTTTCTTT
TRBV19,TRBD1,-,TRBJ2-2,CASSGTGRTGELFF,TGTGCCAGTAGTGGGACAGGTCGCACCGGGGAGCTGTTTTTT
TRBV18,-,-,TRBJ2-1,CASSPGPSSNEQFF,TGTGCCAGCTCACCTGGGCCAAGTTCCAATGAGCAGTTCTTC
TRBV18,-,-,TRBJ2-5,CASSRDTQETQYF,TGTGCCAGCTCCCGGGACACCCAAGAGACCCAGTACTTC
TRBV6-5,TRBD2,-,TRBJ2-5,CASTQRGGETQYF,TGTGCCAGCACCCAGCGGGGGGGAGAGACCCAGTACTTC
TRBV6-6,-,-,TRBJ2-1,CASSSGGSLDNEQFF,TGTGCCAGCAGTTCCGGGGGAAGCCTCGACAATGAGCAGTTCTTC
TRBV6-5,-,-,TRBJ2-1,CATRNPGGGYNEQFF,TGTGCCACCAGGAACCCGGGGGGCGGTTACAATGAGCAGTTCTTC
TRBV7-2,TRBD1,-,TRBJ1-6,CASSPTQGDNSPLHF,TGTGCCAGCAGCCCTACCCAGGGGGATAATTCACCCCTCCACTTT
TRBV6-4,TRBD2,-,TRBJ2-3,CASSDVAGGRPDTQYF,TGTGCCAGCAGTGACGTAGCGGGGGGGCGTCCAGATACGCAGTATTTT
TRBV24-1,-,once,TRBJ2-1,CATNSGSAVNEQFF,TGTGCCACCAACTCAGGTAGCGCGGTAAATGAGCAGTTCTTC
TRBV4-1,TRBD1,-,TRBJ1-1,CASSQVRTGRYEAFF,TGCGCCAGCAGCCAAGTCCGGACAGGGCGTTATGAAGCTTTCTTT
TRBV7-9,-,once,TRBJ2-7,CASSTMTAEQYF,TGTGCCAGCAGTACTATGACAGCCGAGCAGTACTTC